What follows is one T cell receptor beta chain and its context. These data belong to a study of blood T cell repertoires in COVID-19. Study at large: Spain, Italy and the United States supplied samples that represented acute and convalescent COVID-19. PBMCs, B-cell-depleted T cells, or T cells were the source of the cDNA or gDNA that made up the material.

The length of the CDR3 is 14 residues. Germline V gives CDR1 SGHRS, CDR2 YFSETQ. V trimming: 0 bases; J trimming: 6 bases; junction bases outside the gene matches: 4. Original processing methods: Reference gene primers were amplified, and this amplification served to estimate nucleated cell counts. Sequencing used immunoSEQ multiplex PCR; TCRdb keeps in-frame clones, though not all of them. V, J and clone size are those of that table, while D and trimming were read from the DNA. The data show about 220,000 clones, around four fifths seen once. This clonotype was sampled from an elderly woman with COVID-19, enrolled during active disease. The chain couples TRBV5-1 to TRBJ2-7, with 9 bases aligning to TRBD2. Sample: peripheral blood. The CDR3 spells CASSLGVTSGEQYF. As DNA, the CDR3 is TGCGCCAGCAGCTTGGGTGTGACTAGCGGCGAGCAGTACTTC.